The rows below give T cell receptor beta chains drawn from one sample of a study of identifying expanded T cells in peripheral blood. Data came from immunoSEQ multiplex PCR; TCRdb stores just in-frame clones and leaves some out. This sample carries 90,000 or so clones, 86% of them seen once, and the ten largest clones take around 6%. The sample consisted of blood. Source of these receptors: a person aged 18 to 69 in good health. CDR3s include the opening cysteine and the closing phenylalanine or tryptophan. Each record gives: clone size, J gene, D gene, V gene, CDR3 protein, CDR3 DNA. The D gene is left open where the match is weak. Rows give clone size only sometimes, using once, few, many, or a class for an expanded clone.

abundance: .; j_gene: TRBJ1-2; d_gene: .; v_gene: TRBV9; CDR3aa: CASSVPNYGYTF; CDR3nt: TGTGCCAGCAGCGTACCTAACTATGGCTACACCTTC
abundance: .; j_gene: TRBJ1-2; d_gene: .; v_gene: TRBV7-2; CDR3aa: CASRPSELEGYTF; CDR3nt: TGTGCCAGCAGACCATCGGAACTGGAAGGCTACACCTTC
abundance: .; j_gene: TRBJ2-3; d_gene: .; v_gene: TRBV5-4; CDR3aa: CASSLAGSRGTQYF; CDR3nt: TGTGCCAGCAGCTTGGCCGGAAGTAGGGGGACGCAGTATTTT
abundance: .; j_gene: TRBJ2-2; d_gene: TRBD2; v_gene: TRBV25-1; CDR3aa: CASSSRLAGPLNTGELFF; CDR3nt: TGTGCCAGCAGCTCAAGACTAGCGGGGCCACTAAACACCGGGGAGCTGTTTTTT
abundance: .; j_gene: TRBJ2-1; d_gene: TRBD1; v_gene: TRBV7-9; CDR3aa: CASSTGTGGYNEQFF; CDR3nt: TGTGCCAGCAGCACCGGGACAGGGGGCTACAATGAGCAGTTCTTC
abundance: .; j_gene: TRBJ2-1; d_gene: .; v_gene: TRBV5-4; CDR3aa: CASSPTPARPYNEQFF; CDR3nt: TGTGCCAGCAGCCCTACCCCGGCCAGGCCATACAATGAGCAGTTCTTC
abundance: .; j_gene: TRBJ2-7; d_gene: .; v_gene: TRBV4-3; CDR3aa: CASSQERRGGAYEQYF; CDR3nt: TGCGCCAGCAGCCAAGAAAGGAGGGGGGGGGCCTACGAGCAGTACTTC
abundance: .; j_gene: TRBJ2-3; d_gene: TRBD1; v_gene: TRBV2; CDR3aa: CASSEAGQGTDTQYF; CDR3nt: TGTGCCAGCAGTGAAGCGGGACAGGGCACAGATACGCAGTATTTT
abundance: .; j_gene: TRBJ2-3; d_gene: TRBD2; v_gene: TRBV11-2; CDR3aa: CASSYTSGGYTQYF; CDR3nt: TGTGCCAGCAGCTATACTAGCGGGGGCTATACGCAGTATTTT
abundance: .; j_gene: TRBJ2-7; d_gene: .; v_gene: TRBV10-3; CDR3aa: CAISQGDYEQYF; CDR3nt: TGTGCCATCAGTCAGGGCGACTACGAGCAGTACTTC
abundance: .; j_gene: TRBJ2-3; d_gene: .; v_gene: TRBV7-9; CDR3aa: CASSSARSSTDTQYF; CDR3nt: TGTGCCAGCAGCTCCGCTCGGTCCAGCACAGATACGCAGTATTTT
abundance: .; j_gene: TRBJ1-2; d_gene: .; v_gene: TRBV11-2; CDR3aa: CASSFSQGPYGYTF; CDR3nt: TGTGCCAGCAGCTTTTCCCAGGGCCCCTATGGCTACACCTTC
abundance: .; j_gene: TRBJ2-7; d_gene: TRBD1; v_gene: TRBV7-8; CDR3aa: CASSLVQGAGSETYEQYF; CDR3nt: TGTGCCAGCAGCTTAGTTCAGGGGGCCGGCAGCGAAACCTACGAGCAGTACTTC
abundance: .; j_gene: TRBJ2-5; d_gene: .; v_gene: TRBV5-6; CDR3aa: CASSSFLGQGHPGLKTQYF; CDR3nt: TGTGCCAGCAGCTCGTTCCTGGGTCAAGGGCACCCCGGGTTGAAGACCCAGTACTTC
abundance: once; j_gene: TRBJ2-2; d_gene: .; v_gene: TRBV7-9; CDR3aa: CASSYQVTNTGELFF; CDR3nt: TGTGCCAGCAGCTACCAGGTTACGAACACCGGGGAGCTGTTTTTT
abundance: .; j_gene: TRBJ1-5; d_gene: .; v_gene: TRBV6-1; CDR3aa: CASKSGQSNQPQHF; CDR3nt: TGTGCCAGCAAGTCGGGACAAAGCAATCAGCCCCAGCATTTT
abundance: .; j_gene: TRBJ2-1; d_gene: .; v_gene: TRBV11-2; CDR3aa: CASSLGGGRSSYNEQFF; CDR3nt: TGTGCCAGCAGCTTAGGAGGCGGCAGGAGCTCCTACAATGAGCAGTTCTTC
abundance: .; j_gene: TRBJ2-7; d_gene: .; v_gene: TRBV21-1; CDR3aa: CASSKEDCREGSYEQYF; CDR3nt: TGTGCCAGCAGCAAAGAGGATTGCAGGGAGGGATCCTACGAGCAGTACTTC
abundance: .; j_gene: TRBJ1-1; d_gene: .; v_gene: TRBV6-5; CDR3aa: CASRSWTGNTEAFF; CDR3nt: TGTGCCAGCAGGAGCTGGACGGGCAACACTGAAGCTTTCTTT
abundance: .; j_gene: TRBJ2-7; d_gene: .; v_gene: TRBV27; CDR3aa: CASAVEALSYEQYF; CDR3nt: TGTGCCAGCGCGGTAGAGGCCTTGTCCTACGAGCAGTACTTC